The T cell receptor (beta chain) under discussion was sequenced for a study of cytomegalovirus exposure and HLA in healthy donors. Overall study: Early released data comprised around 80 million unique TCRs from HLA-typed donors.

The study, taken as a whole, reports: Later genetic work tied a missense DCLRE1C variant to beta-chain V and J trimming. Among TCR beta chains, those listed as cytomegalovirus-associated numbered under 200. CMV antigen specificity of three CMV-associated chains was confirmed in vitro.

As concerns this clone: Antigen: not known.

CDR1 is MGHRA and CDR2 is YSYEKL in the germline V gene. The CDR3 has 15 amino acids. With 2 bases clipped from V and 5 bases from J, the junction kept 7 bases outside the gene matches. Primers included in the PCR were 60 Vbeta and 13 Jbeta primers. The repertoire was sequenced with immunoSEQ multiplex PCR; TCRdb's copy has only in-frame clones and lacks some. The repertoire holds 75,000 to 100,000 clones, with 70% to 85% as singletons. The TCR comes from a man in his fifties or sixties in good health and CMV-seronegative. This chain joins TRBV4-1 and TRBJ2-3; 7 positions match TRBD2. Sequencing used PBMCs. This CDR3 is CASSQIAGWVDTQYF. The CDR3 DNA is TGCGCCAGCAGCCAAATAGCGGGTTGGGTAGATACGCAGTATTTT.